This is a list of T cell receptor beta chains from one sample in a study of blood T cell repertoires in COVID-19. TCRdb's table, derived via immunoSEQ multiplex PCR, lists solely in-frame clones and lacks some. The sample records more than 80,000 clones, roughly 86% being singletons. The sequenced sample was peripheral blood. Source of these receptors: a man in his fifties or sixties with active COVID-19. Both conserved end residues are part of each CDR3. The D gene is left open where the match is weak. Part of the rows lack a size; the others show once, few, many or a class for expanded clones.

size,V,J,D,DNA,CDR3
NA,TRBV11-2,TRBJ1-1,NA,TGTGCCAGCAGCTCGGCGGGGGGTACTGAAGCTTTCTTT,CASSSAGGTEAFF
few,TRBV25-1,TRBJ1-4,NA,TGTGCCAGCAGTGACCCCAGGGGAGTGAATGAAAAACTGTTTTTT,CASSDPRGVNEKLFF
NA,TRBV27,TRBJ2-7,TRBD1,TGTGCCAGCACTCCCGGGACAGGTGCCTCCTACGAGCAGTACTTC,CASTPGTGASYEQYF
NA,TRBV9,TRBJ2-1,TRBD2,TGTGCCAGCAGCCCCGGGACTAGCGGGAATATAAGAAACTACAATGAGCAGTTCTTC,CASSPGTSGNIRNYNEQFF
NA,TRBV5-4,TRBJ1-6,NA,TGTGCCAGCAGCTTGGACAGCGGTAATTCACCCCTCCACTTT,CASSLDSGNSPLHF
NA,TRBV5-1,TRBJ2-5,TRBD1,TGCGCCAGCAGCCCCGGGACAGTTCTCCAAGAGACCCAGTACTTC,CASSPGTVLQETQYF
NA,TRBV7-2,TRBJ2-7,TRBD2,TGTGCCAGCAGCCCGACTAGCGGGAGGTCTGGTAACGAGCAGTACTTC,CASSPTSGRSGNEQYF
NA,TRBV6-4,TRBJ2-3,TRBD2,TGTGCCAGCAGTCCTAGCGGAGATTGGAGCACAGATACGCAGTATTTT,CASSPSGDWSTDTQYF
NA,TRBV5-1,TRBJ2-5,NA,TGCGCCAGCAGCCCAGGGGGGACCTCGAAGGAGACCCAGTACTTC,CASSPGGTSKETQYF
NA,TRBV4-3,TRBJ1-4,NA,TGCGCCAGCAGCCAAGATAGGAGAGGTTCTAATGAAAAACTGTTTTTT,CASSQDRRGSNEKLFF
few,TRBV7-2,TRBJ1-2,TRBD1,TGTGCCAGCAGCCCAGGACAGGGGGCTAACTATGGCTACACCTTC,CASSPGQGANYGYTF
NA,TRBV7-3,TRBJ2-7,TRBD2,TGTGCCAGCAGCCCGCGACTAGCGGGGGGGCGAGAGCAGTACTTC,CASSPRLAGGREQYF
once,TRBV5-6,TRBJ2-4,NA,TGTGCCAGCACACAGGGGGGGAACATTCAGTACTTC,CASTQGGNIQYF
NA,TRBV4-3,TRBJ1-2,TRBD1,TGCGCCAGCAGCCAAGATATGGGACAGGGAGCTGGCTACACCTTC,CASSQDMGQGAGYTF
NA,TRBV6-4,TRBJ1-4,NA,TGTGCCAGCAGTGTACTACTAGGGGAAAAACTGTTTTTT,CASSVLLGEKLFF
NA,TRBV9,TRBJ2-1,NA,TGTGCCAGCAGCGGGACAGCTTACAATGAGCAGTTCTTC,CASSGTAYNEQFF
many,TRBV7-6,TRBJ2-1,TRBD1,TGTGCCAGCAGCAATCGACAGGGGGAGAGCTCCTACAATGAGCAGTTCTTC,CASSNRQGESSYNEQFF
NA,TRBV4-3,TRBJ2-7,TRBD1,TGCGCCAGCAGCCGCGACGGGACAGGGGGTTTTGAGCAGTACTTC,CASSRDGTGGFEQYF
NA,TRBV28,TRBJ1-2,NA,TGTGCCAGTGGTGGCCAGGGAGGGTCCAACTATGGCTACACCTTC,CASGGQGGSNYGYTF
NA,TRBV6-2/TRBV6-3,TRBJ2-5,TRBD2,TGTGCCAGCAGTACCGGGCCGGCGGGAGGGCCCAGGGGGACCCAGTACTTC,CASSTGPAGGPRGTQYF
NA,TRBV11-2,TRBJ1-1,NA,TGTGCCAGCAGCTTAGCAACCCCCCAATACAGGGAAAATGAAGCTTTCTTT,CASSLATPQYRENEAFF